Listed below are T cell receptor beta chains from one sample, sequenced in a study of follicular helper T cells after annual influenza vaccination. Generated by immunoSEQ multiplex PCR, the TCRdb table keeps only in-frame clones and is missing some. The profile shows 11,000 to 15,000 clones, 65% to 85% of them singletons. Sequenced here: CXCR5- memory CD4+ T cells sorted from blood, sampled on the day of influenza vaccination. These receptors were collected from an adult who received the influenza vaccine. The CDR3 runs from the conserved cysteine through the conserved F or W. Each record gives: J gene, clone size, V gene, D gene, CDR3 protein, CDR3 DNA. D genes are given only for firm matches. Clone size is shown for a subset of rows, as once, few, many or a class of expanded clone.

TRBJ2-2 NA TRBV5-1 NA CASSSLLGATNTGELFF TGCGCCAGCAGCTCACTACTAGGGGCAACGAACACCGGGGAGCTGTTTTTT
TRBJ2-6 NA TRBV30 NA CAWSVLISGANVLTF TGTGCCTGGAGTGTATTGATCTCTGGGGCCAACGTCCTGACTTTC
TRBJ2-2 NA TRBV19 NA CASSLDSSTGELFF TGTGCCAGTAGTTTGGACAGTTCAACCGGGGAGCTGTTTTTT
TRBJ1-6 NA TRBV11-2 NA CASSLGRGGSYNSPLHF TGTGCCAGCAGCTTAGGTCGTGGGGGCTCCTATAATTCACCCCTCCACTTT
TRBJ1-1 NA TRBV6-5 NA CASSYSRSMNTEAFF TGTGCCAGCAGTTACTCGAGGAGCATGAACACTGAAGCTTTCTTT
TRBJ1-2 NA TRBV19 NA CASSPRAGNYGYTF TGTGCCAGTAGTCCTCGGGCAGGCAACTATGGCTACACCTTC
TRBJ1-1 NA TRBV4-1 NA CASSQGRSGMGNTEAFF TGCGCCAGCAGCCAAGGGAGGTCAGGGATGGGGAACACTGAAGCTTTCTTT
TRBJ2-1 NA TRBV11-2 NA CASSSIGGSPINEQFF TGTGCCAGCAGCTCCATTGGGGGTTCCCCCATCAATGAGCAGTTCTTC
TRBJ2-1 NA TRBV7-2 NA CASSLEVYEQFF TGTGCCAGCAGCTTAGAAGTATATGAGCAGTTCTTC
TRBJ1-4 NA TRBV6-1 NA CANNAATNEKLFF TGTGCCAATAACGCCGCAACTAATGAAAAACTGTTTTTT
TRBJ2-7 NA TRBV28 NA CASSSTRSEQYF TGTGCCAGCAGTTCGACACGGAGCGAGCAGTACTTC
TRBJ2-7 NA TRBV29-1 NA CSVGSGHSYEQYF TGCAGCGTTGGTTCAGGTCACTCCTACGAGCAGTACTTC
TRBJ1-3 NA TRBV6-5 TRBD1 CASRGQGGNTIYF TGTGCCAGCAGAGGACAGGGTGGAAACACCATATATTTT
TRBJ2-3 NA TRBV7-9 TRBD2 CASSSKTGLAGDAGDTQYF TGTGCCAGCAGCTCGAAAACGGGACTAGCGGGGGACGCGGGGGATACGCAGTATTTT
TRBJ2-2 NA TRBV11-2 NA CASSLVGGELFF TGTGCCAGCAGCTTAGTAGGGGGGGAGCTGTTTTTT
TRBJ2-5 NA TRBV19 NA CASSIADQETQYF TGTGCCAGTAGTATAGCTGACCAAGAGACCCAGTACTTC
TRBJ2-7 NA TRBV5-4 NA CASSRDGYEQYF TGTGCCAGCAGCCGCGACGGCTACGAGCAGTACTTC
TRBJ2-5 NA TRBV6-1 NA CASAQVTQYF TGTGCCAGCGCCCAGGTGACCCAGTACTTC
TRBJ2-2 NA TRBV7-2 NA CASSPGKNTGELFF TGTGCCAGCAGCCCCGGGAAAAACACCGGGGAGCTGTTTTTT
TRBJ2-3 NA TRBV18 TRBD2 CASSPQRGGPSDTQYF TGTGCCAGCTCACCGCAACGGGGGGGCCCCTCAGATACGCAGTATTTT
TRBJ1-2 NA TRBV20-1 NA CSAGQPYGYTF TGCAGTGCCGGACAGCCCTATGGCTACACCTTC
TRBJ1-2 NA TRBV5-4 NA CASSLVGRRNYGYTF TGTGCCAGCAGCTTGGTAGGCAGAAGAAACTATGGCTACACCTTC
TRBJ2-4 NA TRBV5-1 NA CASSLLPRMMGNIQYF TGCGCCAGCAGCTTGCTCCCTCGGATGATGGGAAACATTCAGTACTTC
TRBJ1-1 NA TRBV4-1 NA CASSQSIAGRRNEAFF TGCGCCAGCAGCCAATCCATTGCGGGTAGGCGGAATGAAGCTTTCTTT
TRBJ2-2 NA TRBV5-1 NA CASSLLGANTGELFF TGCGCCAGCAGCTTGCTGGGGGCGAACACCGGGGAGCTGTTTTTT
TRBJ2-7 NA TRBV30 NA CAWRDNQGPYEQYF TGTGCCTGGAGGGATAATCAGGGGCCCTACGAGCAGTACTTC
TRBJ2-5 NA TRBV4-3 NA CASSPEFLRGQETQYF TGCGCCAGCAGCCCGGAATTCCTTCGCGGCCAAGAGACCCAGTACTTC
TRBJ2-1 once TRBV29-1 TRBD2 CSVGGGGSVNEQFF TGCAGCGTTGGAGGCGGGGGGTCCGTCAATGAGCAGTTCTTC
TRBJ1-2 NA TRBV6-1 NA CASRTTANYGYTF TGTGCCAGCAGGACAACAGCTAACTATGGCTACACCTTC
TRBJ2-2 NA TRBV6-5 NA CASSAQGEGELFF TGTGCCAGCAGTGCACAGGGAGAGGGGGAGCTGTTTTTT
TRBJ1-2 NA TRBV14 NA CASSQVDRSGGYTF TGTGCCAGCAGCCAAGTTGACAGATCAGGAGGCTACACCTTC
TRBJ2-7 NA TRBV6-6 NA CASSSQGSYEQYF TGTGCCAGCAGTTCACAGGGTAGTTACGAGCAGTACTTC
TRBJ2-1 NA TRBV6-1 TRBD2 CASSDITRVSGGTYNEQFF TGTGCCAGCAGTGATATAACAAGGGTGAGCGGGGGGACCTACAATGAGCAGTTCTTC
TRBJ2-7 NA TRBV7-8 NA CASSQISYKEMAFEQYF TGTGCCAGCTCCCAAATTTCATACAAGGAGATGGCTTTCGAGCAGTACTTC
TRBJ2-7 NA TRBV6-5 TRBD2 CASSYKSSGYYEQYF TGTGCCAGCAGTTATAAGTCTAGCGGGTACTACGAGCAGTACTTC
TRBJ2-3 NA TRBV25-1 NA CASSEGGRGDTDTQYF TGTGCCAGCAGTGAAGGAGGCAGGGGAGACACAGATACGCAGTATTTT
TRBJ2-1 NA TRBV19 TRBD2 CASSTMGLAGLYNEQFF TGTGCCAGTAGTACGATGGGACTAGCGGGCCTGTACAATGAGCAGTTCTTC
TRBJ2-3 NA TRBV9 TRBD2 CASSPGGAGGLGTQYF TGTGCCAGCAGCCCCGGGGGAGCGGGGGGGTTGGGTACGCAGTATTTT
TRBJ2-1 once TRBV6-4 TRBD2 CASSFLAGGNNEQFF TGTGCCAGCAGTTTCCTAGCGGGGGGAAACAATGAGCAGTTCTTC
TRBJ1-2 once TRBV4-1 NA CASSRPDTYYGYTF TGCGCCAGCAGCCGGCCCGACACGTACTATGGCTACACCTTC
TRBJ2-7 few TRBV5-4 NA CASSFRGQPPYEQYF TGTGCCAGCAGCTTCAGGGGCCAACCACCCTACGAGCAGTACTTC
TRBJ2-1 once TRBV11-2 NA CASSLVTPDRRQFF TGTGCCAGCAGCTTAGTTACCCCCGACAGGAGGCAGTTCTTC
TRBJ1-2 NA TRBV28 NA CASSWGDYGYTF TGTGCCAGCAGTTGGGGGGACTATGGCTACACCTTC
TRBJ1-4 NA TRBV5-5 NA CASSWDNGREKLFF TGTGCCAGCAGCTGGGACAACGGAAGGGAAAAACTGTTTTTT
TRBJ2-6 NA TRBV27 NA CASSLGGTDLLRAYSGANVLTF TGTGCCAGCAGTTTAGGAGGGACAGACCTACTTCGGGCCTATTCTGGGGCCAACGTCCTGACTTTC
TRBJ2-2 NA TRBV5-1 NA CASTRTPANTGELFF TGCGCCAGCACTCGGACACCCGCGAACACCGGGGAGCTGTTTTTT
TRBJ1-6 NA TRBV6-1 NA CASSSGLVSPLHF TGTGCCAGCAGTTCAGGGTTGGTGTCACCCCTCCACTTT
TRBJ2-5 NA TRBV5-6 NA CASSRAASEETQYF TGTGCCAGCAGCCGTGCGGCAAGTGAAGAGACCCAGTACTTC
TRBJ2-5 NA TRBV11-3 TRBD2 CASSLDSARGGGETQYF TGTGCCAGCAGCTTAGATTCCGCGCGGGGGGGCGGAGAGACCCAGTACTTC
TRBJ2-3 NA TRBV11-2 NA CASSLGGFTDTQYF TGTGCCAGCAGCTTGGGGGGATTCACAGATACGCAGTATTTT
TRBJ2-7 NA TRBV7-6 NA CASSFRGNSYEQYF TGTGCCAGCAGCTTCCGGGGGAACTCCTACGAGCAGTACTTC
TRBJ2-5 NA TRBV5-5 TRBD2 CASSARTRQETQYF TGTGCCAGCAGCGCTAGGACTAGACAAGAGACCCAGTACTTC
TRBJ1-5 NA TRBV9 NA CASSKGSTYQPQHF TGTGCCAGCAGTAAGGGATCCACCTATCAGCCCCAGCATTTT
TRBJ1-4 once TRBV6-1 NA CASSEGKLFF TGTGCCAGCAGTGAAGGTAAACTGTTTTTT
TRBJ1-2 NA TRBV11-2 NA CASSSAGRDGSYGYTF TGTGCCAGCAGCTCTGCCGGACGGGACGGATCCTATGGCTACACCTTC